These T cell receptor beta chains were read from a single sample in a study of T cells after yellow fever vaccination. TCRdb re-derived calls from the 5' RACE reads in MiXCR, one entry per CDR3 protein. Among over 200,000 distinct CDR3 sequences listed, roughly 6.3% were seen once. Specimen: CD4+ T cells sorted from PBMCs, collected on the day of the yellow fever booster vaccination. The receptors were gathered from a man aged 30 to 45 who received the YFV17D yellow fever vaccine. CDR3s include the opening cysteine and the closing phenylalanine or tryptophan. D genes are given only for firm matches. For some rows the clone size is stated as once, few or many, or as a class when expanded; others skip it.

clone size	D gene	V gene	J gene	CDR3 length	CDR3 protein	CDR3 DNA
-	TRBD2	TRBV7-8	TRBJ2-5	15	CASSLHSGSGWTQYF	TGTGCCAGCAGCTTGCATAGCGGGAGCGGGTGGACCCAGTACTTC
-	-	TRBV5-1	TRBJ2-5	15	CASKLSGRVQETQYF	TGCGCCAGCAAGCTTAGCGGAAGGGTCCAAGAGACCCAGTACTTC
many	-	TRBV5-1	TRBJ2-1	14	CASRPDWGYNEQFF	TGCGCCAGCAGACCTGACTGGGGCTACAATGAGCAGTTCTTC
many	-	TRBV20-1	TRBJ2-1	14	CSARSRGVINEQFF	TGCAGTGCTAGGTCTAGGGGTGTCATCAATGAGCAGTTCTTC
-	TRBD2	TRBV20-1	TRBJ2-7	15	CSARDQAGGAYEQYF	TGCAGTGCTAGAGATCAGGCGGGAGGGGCTTACGAGCAGTACTTC
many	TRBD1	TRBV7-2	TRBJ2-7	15	CASSRAGTGIYEQYF	TGTGCCAGCAGCCGCGCCGGGACAGGGATTTACGAGCAGTACTTC
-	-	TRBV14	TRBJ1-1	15	CASSQVPGVNTEAFF	TGTGCCAGCAGCCAAGTACCGGGGGTGAACACTGAAGCTTTCTTT
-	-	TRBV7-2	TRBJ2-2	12	CASGPRHGELFF	TGTGCCAGCGGACCTCGACACGGGGAGCTGTTTTTT
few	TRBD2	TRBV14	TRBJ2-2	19	CASSHPFGPLAINTGELFF	TGTGCCAGCAGCCACCCTTTCGGCCCACTAGCGATTAACACCGGGGAGCTGTTTTTT
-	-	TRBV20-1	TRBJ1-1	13	CSVATSANTEAFF	TGCAGTGTTGCGACCAGCGCGAACACTGAAGCTTTCTTT
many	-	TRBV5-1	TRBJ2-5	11	CASTRNETQYF	TGCGCCAGCACCCGGAACGAGACCCAGTACTTC
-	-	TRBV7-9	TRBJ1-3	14	CASSPSHLGNTIYF	TGTGCCAGCAGCCCTTCGCACCTTGGAAACACCATATATTTT
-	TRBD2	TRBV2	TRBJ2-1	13	CASSGGLGDEQFF	TGTGCCAGCAGTGGGGGACTAGGGGATGAGCAGTTCTTC
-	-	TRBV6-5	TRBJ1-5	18	CASSYSSIGAGTNQPQHF	TGTGCCAGCAGTTACTCGAGTATTGGGGCAGGGACCAATCAGCCCCAGCATTTT
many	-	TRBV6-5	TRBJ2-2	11	CASRSTGELFF	TGCGCCAGTCGGTCCACCGGGGAGCTGTTTTTT
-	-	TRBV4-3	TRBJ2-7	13	CASSQGTRDEQYF	TGCGCCAGCAGCCAAGGAACCCGGGACGAGCAGTACTTC
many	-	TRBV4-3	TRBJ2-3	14	CASSQDVRTDTQYF	TGCGCCAGCAGCCAAGACGTACGCACAGATACGCAGTATTTT
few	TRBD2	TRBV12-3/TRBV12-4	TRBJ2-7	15	CASSFFSSGKYEQYF	TGTGCCAGCAGTTTCTTCTCTAGCGGGAAATATGAGCAGTACTTC
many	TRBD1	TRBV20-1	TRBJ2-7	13	CSARRTPGGEQYF	TGCAGTGCTAGAAGGACACCAGGGGGTGAGCAGTACTTC
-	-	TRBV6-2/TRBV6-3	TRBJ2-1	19	CASSYGTLGDSRVASEQFF	TGTGCCAGCAGTTACGGGACTTTAGGGGACAGTAGGGTGGCAAGTGAGCAGTTCTTC
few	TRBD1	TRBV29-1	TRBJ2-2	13	CSVGTGGTGELFF	TGCAGCGTTGGGACAGGAGGCACCGGGGAGCTGTTTTTT
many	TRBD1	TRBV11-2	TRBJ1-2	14	CASSRTGADYGYTF	TGTGCCAGCAGTCGGACAGGGGCGGACTATGGCTACACCTTC
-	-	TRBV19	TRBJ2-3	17	CASSIQAESRGTDTQYF	TGTGCCAGTAGTATTCAGGCGGAGAGTCGGGGCACAGATACGCAGTATTTT
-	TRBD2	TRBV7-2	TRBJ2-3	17	CASSLARTGRAVDTQYF	TGTGCCAGCAGCTTAGCACGAACCGGGAGGGCCGTAGATACGCAGTATTTT
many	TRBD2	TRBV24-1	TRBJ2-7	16	CATSPARGAGDYEQYF	TGTGCCACCAGTCCCGCTCGGGGAGCGGGAGACTACGAGCAGTACTTC
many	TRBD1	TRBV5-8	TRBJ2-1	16	CASSTGVRSSYNEQFF	TGTGCCAGCAGCACAGGGGTTAGGAGCTCCTACAATGAGCAGTTCTTC
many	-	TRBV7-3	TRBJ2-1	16	CASSMIGGASYNEQFF	TGTGCCAGCAGCATGATCGGAGGGGCCTCCTACAATGAGCAGTTCTTC
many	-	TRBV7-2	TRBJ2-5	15	CASSTPAGREETQYF	TGTGCCAGCAGCACCCCAGCGGGCCGGGAGGAGACCCAGTACTTC
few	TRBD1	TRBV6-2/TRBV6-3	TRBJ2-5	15	CASRRPGTARETQYF	TGTGCCAGCAGACGACCTGGGACAGCTAGGGAGACCCAGTACTTC
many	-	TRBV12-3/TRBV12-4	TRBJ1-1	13	CASSSGGGFEAFF	TGTGCCAGCAGTTCGGGGGGGGGTTTTGAAGCTTTCTTT
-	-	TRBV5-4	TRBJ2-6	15	CASRSITSGANVLTF	TGTGCCAGCAGATCCATTACATCTGGGGCCAACGTCCTGACTTTC
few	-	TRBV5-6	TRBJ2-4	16	CASSLAAAVAKNIQYF	TGTGCCAGCAGCTTGGCAGCGGCAGTAGCCAAAAACATTCAGTACTTC
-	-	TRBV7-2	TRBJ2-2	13	CAAGRLSAGELFF	TGTGCCGCCGGCCGACTCTCCGCCGGGGAGCTGTTTTTT
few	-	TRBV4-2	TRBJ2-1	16	CASSQENSGAYNEQFF	TGTGCCAGCAGCCAAGAAAATAGCGGAGCTTACAATGAGCAGTTCTTC
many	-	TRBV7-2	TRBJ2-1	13	CASSLDGSHEQFF	TGTGCCAGCAGCTTAGACGGGAGCCATGAGCAGTTCTTC
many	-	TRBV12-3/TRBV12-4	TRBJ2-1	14	CASSFDSTINEQFF	TGTGCCAGCAGCTTCGATTCTACGATCAATGAGCAGTTCTTC
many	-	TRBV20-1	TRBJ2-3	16	CSATTLGGNTENTQYF	TGCAGTGCTACCACGCTAGGGGGAAATACCGAAAATACGCAGTATTTT
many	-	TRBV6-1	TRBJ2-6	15	CASKPWGSGANVLTF	TGTGCCAGCAAACCTTGGGGATCTGGGGCCAACGTCCTGACTTTC
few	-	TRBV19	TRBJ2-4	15	CASSILGSGENIQYF	TGTGCCAGTAGTATTCTCGGGAGCGGAGAAAACATTCAGTACTTC
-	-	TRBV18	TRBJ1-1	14	CASSPREGVGEAFF	TGTGCCAGCTCACCACGAGAGGGGGTCGGTGAAGCTTTCTTT
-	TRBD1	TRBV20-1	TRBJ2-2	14	CSASKGTGGGELFF	TGCAGTGCTTCGAAAGGGACAGGAGGCGGGGAGCTGTTTTTT
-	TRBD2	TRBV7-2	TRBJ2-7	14	CATHLTGGPSEQYF	TGTGCCACCCACTTAACGGGAGGGCCATCCGAGCAGTACTTC
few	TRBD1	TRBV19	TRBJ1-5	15	CASSIKGQGNQPQHF	TGTGCCAGTAGTATAAAGGGACAGGGCAATCAGCCCCAGCATTTT
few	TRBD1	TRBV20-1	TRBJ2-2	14	CSARGTGPTGELFF	TGCAGTGCTAGAGGGACAGGGCCCACCGGGGAGCTGTTTTTT
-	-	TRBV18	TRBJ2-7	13	CASSPTSTYEQYF	TGTGCCAGCTCACCGACGTCCACCTACGAGCAGTACTTC
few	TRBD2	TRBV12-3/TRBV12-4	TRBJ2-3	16	CASQGTSGIGTDTQYF	TGTGCCAGCCAAGGGACGAGCGGGATAGGGACAGATACGCAGTATTTT
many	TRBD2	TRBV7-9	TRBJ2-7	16	CASSLGGTSGFYEQYF	TGTGCCAGCAGCTTAGGCGGGACTAGCGGGTTCTACGAGCAGTACTTC
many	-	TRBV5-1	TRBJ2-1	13	CASSLVLGSEQFF	TGCGCCAGCAGCTTGGTTCTCGGCTCGGAGCAGTTCTTC
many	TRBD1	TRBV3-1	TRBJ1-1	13	CASSLRQGSWAFF	TGTGCCAGCAGCCTTCGACAGGGCTCTTGGGCTTTCTTT
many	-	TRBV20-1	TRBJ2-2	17	CSASPTPTVANTGELFF	TGCAGTGCTAGCCCCACCCCCACCGTAGCGAACACCGGGGAGCTGTTTTTT
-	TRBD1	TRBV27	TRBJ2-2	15	CASSATGIVSGELFF	TGTGCCAGCAGTGCGACAGGGATAGTCTCCGGGGAGCTGTTTTTT
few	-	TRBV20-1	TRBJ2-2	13	CSAIGVNTGELFF	TGCAGTGCTATAGGGGTGAACACCGGGGAGCTGTTTTTT
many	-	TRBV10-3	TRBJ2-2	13	CAISETAVGELFF	TGTGCCATCAGTGAGACAGCCGTCGGGGAGCTGTTTTTT
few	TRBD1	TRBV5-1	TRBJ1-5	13	CASSTGQGEPQHF	TGCGCCAGCAGCACCGGACAGGGAGAACCCCAGCATTTT
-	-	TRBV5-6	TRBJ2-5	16	CASSLSPTVGQETQYF	TGTGCCAGCAGCTTGTCTCCGACAGTAGGCCAAGAGACCCAGTACTTC
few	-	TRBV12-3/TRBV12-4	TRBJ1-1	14	CASSFTGGGTEAFF	TGTGCCAGCAGTTTCACCGGGGGAGGCACTGAAGCTTTCTTT
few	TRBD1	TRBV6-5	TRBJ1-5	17	CASSYSNVQGAGQPQHF	TGTGCCAGCAGTTACTCGAATGTCCAGGGGGCAGGCCAGCCCCAGCATTTT